Included here is one T cell receptor (beta chain) sequence, with context. What it binds is not known. The source of the sample is a study of T-cell memory formation after mild COVID-19. Study-wide context: TCR clusters largely stayed donor specific. Study-level findings and limits: A second wave expanding day 15 to 37 was CD4+-biased; contracting clones were balanced. In second-wave clones peaking day 37, SARS-CoV-2 specificity remained unconfirmed. A subset of responding clones appeared in pre-infection memory, suggesting cross-reactive memory joined.

CDR1 SGDLS and CDR2 YYNGEE come from the germline V gene. CDR3 length: 17 amino acids. The J segment lost 6 bases and the V segment lost 0 bases, leaving 12 bases of the junction unmatched. Using its own MiXCR run on the 5' RACE reads, TCRdb lists one record per CDR3 protein. The table has about 600,000 distinct CDR3 sequences, roughly a fifth seen once; the top ten hold 7% to 9%. Material: PBMCs or a T cell subset sorted from them (not recorded which). The TCR comes from an adult woman who had mild COVID-19 (a few samples of this study predate the infection). Cell type and time point are not known. The V gene is TRBV9, the J gene TRBJ2-7; 10 bases are shared with TRBD1. CDR3 protein: CASSVATYGTGESEQYF. DNA of the CDR3: TGTGCCAGCAGCGTAGCTACATATGGGACAGGGGAGTCCGAGCAGTACTTC.